This section outlines one T cell receptor (beta chain) sequence together with its context. Its specificity is not known. From the 5' RACE reads, TCRdb called clonotypes with MiXCR, one entry per CDR3 protein. The sample lists about 340,000 distinct CDR3 sequences, around a sixth occurring once. The data belong to a study of T-cell memory formation after mild COVID-19. Study outcomes and limitations: The pre-infection memory compartment contained some responding clones, suggesting cross-reactive memory joined.

Germline CDR1 is SGHVS and CDR2 is FQNEAQ. The CDR3 totals 15 residues. V lost 5 bases to trimming and J lost 1 base, with 12 bases between them. The sequence was collected from a man younger than 35 who had mild COVID-19 (a few samples of this study predate the infection). Cell type and time point are not known. The sequenced sample was PBMCs or a T cell subset sorted from them (not recorded which). This rearrangement joins TRBV7-8 to TRBJ1-5; D is possibly TRBD1 (5 bases). The CDR3 nucleotides are TGTGCCAGCAGCGAAAAGGGGCCGAGCAATCAGCCCCAGCATTTT. Its translation: CASSEKGPSNQPQHF.